This TCR beta chain comes out of a study of blood T cell repertoires in COVID-19. Study-wide context: Some COVID-19 samples were acute and others convalescent; all came from the United States, Italy and Spain.

The Seattle site enrolled patients during active infection and followed them longitudinally. The table came from immunoSEQ multiplex PCR; TCRdb's copy has only in-frame clones and leaves some out. The table includes over 150,000 clones, less than 95% detected once. Trimming removed 1 base from V and 2 bases from J, with 14 bases in between. The CDR3 totals 16 residues. Looked up from germline, CDR1 is SGHTA and CDR2 is FQGNSA. The chain couples TRBV7-2 to TRBJ1-2; D ambiguous. The sequence was obtained from a man aged 30 to 39 with COVID-19, enrolled during active disease. The sequenced sample consisted of peripheral blood. DNA of the CDR3: TGTGCCAGCAGCTTAGTCCACGACACCGCAAACTATGGCTACACCTTC. This codes for CASSLVHDTANYGYTF.